The 20 T cell receptor beta chains below come from one sample, sequenced in a study of shared clonotypes between healthy human individuals. The method was immunoSEQ multiplex PCR; TCRdb's version includes in-frame clones alone and lacks a portion of them. The repertoire has about 330,000 clones, around 86% of them found once; the top ten carry roughly 16%. What was sequenced was memory CD8+ T cells sorted from blood. Subset indicated: CD45RO+ cells pooled with CCR7-negative TemRA cells. The receptors stem from a man aged 18 to 29 in good health.

The chain couples TRBV14 to TRBJ2-2, with a possible D match to TRBD2 (5 bases). V shed 4 bases and J shed 4 bases, with 7 bases lying between them. The length of the CDR3 is 13 residues. The germline V gene has CDR1 SGHDN and CDR2 FVKESK. In DNA form, the CDR3 reads TGTGCCAGCAGCCCTCGGGGCACCGGGGAGCTGTTTTTT. This sequence encodes CASSPRGTGELFF.

The chain combines TRBV9 with TRBJ2-7, with TRBD1 matching over 7 bases. Germline V CDR1 and CDR2: SGDLS, YYNGEE. Trimming took 10 bases from V and 2 from J; bases not matched to a gene: 12. CDR3 length: 14 residues. Here the CDR3 DNA reads TGTGCCGACCACAGGGGCAAGCTCACCTACGAGCAGTACTTC. Translated, it gives CADHRGKLTYEQYF.

This clone was counted at least ten times. The chain employs TRBV9 and TRBJ2-5; no firm D call. CDR1 SGDLS and CDR2 YYNGEE come from the germline V gene. Trimming cost V 2 bases and J 5 bases, with 13 bases left between them. There are 14 residues in the CDR3. The CDR3 DNA is TGTGCCAGCAGCGTTGATCATGCTTCCGAGACCCAGTACTTC. Translating it yields CASSVDHASETQYF.

V gene TRBV4-3 combines with J gene TRBJ1-6, with TRBD1 matching 10 bases. CDR1 LGHNA and CDR2 YSLEER come from the germline V gene. The CDR3 covers 18 residues. The V gene end was trimmed by 1 base and the J gene end by 8 bases; junction bases not matched to a gene: 11. The CDR3 DNA reads TGCGCCAGCAGCCAAGCTGGGACAGGGGATAATAGCGATTCACCCCTCCACTTT. Amino acids: CASSQAGTGDNSDSPLHF.

A single count supports this clone. The chain joins TRBV27 to TRBJ1-2; 10 bases fit TRBD1. The trim removed 0 bases at V and 4 bases at J, leaving 14 bases unmatched. Germline assignment: CDR1 MNHEY and CDR2 SMNVEV (reference sequence). The CDR3 has 19 amino acids. The chain's CDR3 is CASSLSTGDRGIVGYGYTF. In nucleotides, the CDR3 is TGTGCCAGCAGTTTATCAACAGGGGACAGGGGAATTGTGGGCTATGGCTACACCTTC.

The rearrangement uses TRBV5-6 and TRBJ2-1; 10 bases agree with TRBD2. This CDR3 has 16 residues. Trimming removed 0 bases from V and 9 bases from J; junction bases left unmatched: 9. The germline gives CDR1 SGHDT, CDR2 YYEEEE. CDR3 amino acids: CASSLELAGGPGEQFF. The CDR3 nucleotides are TGTGCCAGCAGCTTGGAGTTAGCGGGAGGACCGGGTGAGCAGTTCTTC.

The rearrangement uses TRBV5-4 and TRBJ1-1; the D is unclear. V lost 2 bases and J 7 bases, leaving 12 bases between the germline ends. The CDR3 extends over 13 amino acids. The germline CDR1 and CDR2 sequences are SGHNT and YYREEE (reference sequence). CDR3 bases: TGTGCCAGCAGCTTAACGGGGAGTATTGAAGCTTTCTTT. Translating gives CASSLTGSIEAFF.

This clone was recorded once. The chain links TRBV5-1 to TRBJ2-7, with TRBD1 matching 8 bases. This CDR3 is built from 14 residues. With V trimmed by 4 bases and J by 2 bases, 5 bases remained unmatched. CDR1 and CDR2 (germline): SGHRS, YFSETQ. CDR3 amino acids: CASSGDRSAYEQYF. The CDR3 nucleotides are TGCGCCAGCAGCGGGGACAGGTCGGCCTACGAGCAGTACTTC.

Only one count was recorded for this clone. V is TRBV27 and J is TRBJ2-2; TRBD2 might be the D (7 bases). CDR3 size: 16 residues. Deletions cut 6 bases from V and 4 bases from J, with 18 bases between. Per germline, CDR1 MNHEY and CDR2 SMNVEV (reference sequence). The CDR3 loop is CASSPYGGRGTGELFF. The CDR3 DNA reads as TGTGCCAGCAGCCCCTACGGGGGGCGCGGCACCGGGGAGCTGTTTTTT.

The chain recombines TRBV6-1 with TRBJ1-2, with D possibly TRBD1 on 5 matching bases. The CDR3 is made up of 13 amino acids. The ends were cut back, 5 bases at V and 4 bases at J, with 11 bases in the middle. Germline V gene sequence: CDR1 MNHNS, CDR2 SASEGT. The CDR3 region has the DNA TGTGCCAGCAGTTCGACAGTTTTCTATGGCTACACCTTC. Translated: CASSSTVFYGYTF.

The V and J genes are TRBV28 and TRBJ1-5; D call uncertain. The CDR3 has 16 residues. Deletions cut 3 bases from V and 1 base from J, with 13 bases between. From germline, CDR1 is MDHEN and CDR2 SYDVKM. Here the CDR3 DNA reads TGTGCCAGCAGTTTGTTGGTTGAGTCAAGCAATCAGCCCCAGCATTTT. As protein: CASSLLVESSNQPQHF.

This clone was observed a few times. The V call is TRBV7-9, the J call TRBJ1-1; D is ambiguous. The CDR3 extends over 15 amino acids. Looked up from germline, CDR1 is SEHNR and CDR2 is FQNEAQ (reference sequence). Trimming removed 3 bases at V and 0 bases at J, with 11 bases between. The CDR3 loop is CASSFLQILNTEAFF. CDR3 nucleotide sequence: TGTGCCAGCAGCTTCCTGCAGATCCTGAACACTGAAGCTTTCTTT.

V usage is TRBV5-1 and J usage is TRBJ2-6; tentative D call: TRBD1 (5 bases). The germline CDR1 and CDR2 sequences are SGHRS and YFSETQ. V was cut by 2 bases and J by 4 bases, with 22 bases left in between. The CDR3 has 19 residues. The CDR3, as DNA: TGCGCCAGCAGCTTAATTTTCACAGGACCCCTTTTCGGGGCCAACGTCCTGACTTTC. Its translation is CASSLIFTGPLFGANVLTF.

V gene TRBV7-9 combines with J gene TRBJ1-2, with no clear D. CDR1 and CDR2 from the germline V gene are SEHNR and FQNEAQ (reference sequence). The CDR3 length is 14 residues. V was shortened by 2 bases and J by 4 bases, with 11 bases between the two germline ends. Here the CDR3 DNA reads TGTGCCAGCAGCTTAAATAGCCTGGCCTATGGCTACACCTTC. It codes for CASSLNSLAYGYTF.

The rearrangement joins TRBV11-2 to TRBJ2-1; 7 nucleotides match TRBD2. The CDR3 sequence is 19 residues long. V lost 5 bases, J lost 2 bases, and 18 bases stayed unmatched. The germline CDR1 and CDR2 sequences are SGHAT and FQNNGV. CDR3: CASSHTRGAAGRAYNEQFF. The CDR3 coding sequence is TGTGCCAGCAGCCATACGCGGGGAGCTGCGGGGAGGGCCTACAATGAGCAGTTCTTC.

This chain joins TRBV9 and TRBJ2-7, with D perhaps assigned TRBD1 or TRBD2 (7 bases each). The germline V and J ends were trimmed by 0 bases and 5 bases, with 15 bases remaining between them. Germline lookup yields CDR1 SGDLS and CDR2 YYNGEE. The CDR3 is 15 amino acids. This CDR3 is CASSVEGRGLDEQYF. In nucleotides, the CDR3 is TGTGCCAGCAGCGTAGAGGGGAGGGGGCTCGACGAGCAGTACTTC.

The CDR3, as DNA: TGCGCCAGCAGCCAAGACAAAGACAGGGGAAATTTAAGGTTACTTAACTATGGCTACACCTTC. It yields the protein CASSQDKDRGNLRLLNYGYTF. This chain uses TRBV4-1 with TRBJ1-2; 8 positions match TRBD1. In germline, CDR1 is MGHRA, CDR2 YSYEKL. The junction had 19 bases not matched to a gene; V was cut back by 0 bases and J by 1 base. This CDR3 is 21 amino acids long.

The chain combines TRBV5-1 with TRBJ1-2, with D maybe TRBD1 (5 bases). The CDR3 is 13 amino acids. Germline lookup yields CDR1 SGHRS and CDR2 YFSETQ. The V and J ends lost 4 bases and 8 bases respectively, with 15 bases between them. CDR3 nucleotide sequence: TGCGCCAGCAGCACCGCGACAGCCACCGGCTACACCTTC. Its translation: CASSTATATGYTF.

The V and J genes are TRBV4-1 and TRBJ2-3; 9 bases align to TRBD2. CDR1 and CDR2 (germline): MGHRA, YSYEKL. The CDR3 sequence is 19 residues long. J gave up 2 bases and V 2 bases, and 14 bases lay outside the gene matches. The CDR3: CASSQLIMRVAGDTDTQYF. The CDR3 nucleotides read TGCGCCAGCAGCCAACTAATCATGCGTGTAGCGGGAGACACAGATACGCAGTATTTT.

The V gene is TRBV6-5, the J gene TRBJ2-7; TRBD1 agrees at 7 bases. The CDR3 runs 16 residues. The ends lost 0 bases at V and 4 bases at J; junction bases unmatched: 9. Germline V gene data show CDR1 as MNHEY and CDR2 as SVGAGI. The CDR3: CASSYSTGQKSYEQYF. DNA for the CDR3: TGTGCCAGCAGTTACTCGACAGGGCAGAAGAGTTACGAGCAGTACTTC.